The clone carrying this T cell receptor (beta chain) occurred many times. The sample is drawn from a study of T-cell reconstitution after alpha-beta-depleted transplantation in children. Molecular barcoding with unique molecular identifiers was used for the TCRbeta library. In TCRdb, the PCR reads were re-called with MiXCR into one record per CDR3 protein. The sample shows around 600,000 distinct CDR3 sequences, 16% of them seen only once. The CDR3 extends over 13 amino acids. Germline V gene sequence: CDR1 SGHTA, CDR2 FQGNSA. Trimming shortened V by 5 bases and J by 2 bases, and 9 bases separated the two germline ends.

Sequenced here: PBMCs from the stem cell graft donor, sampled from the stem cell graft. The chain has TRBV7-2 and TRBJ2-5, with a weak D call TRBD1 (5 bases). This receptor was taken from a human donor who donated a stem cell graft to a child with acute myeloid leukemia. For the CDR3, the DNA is TGTGCCAGCAGCCGACAGATTCAAGAGACCCAGTACTTC. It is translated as CASSRQIQETQYF.